The rows below give T cell receptor beta chains drawn from one sample of a study of cytomegalovirus exposure and HLA in healthy donors. The data were produced by immunoSEQ multiplex PCR, yet TCRdb's version contains in-frame clones alone and is incomplete. The repertoire holds some 200,000 clones, with 70% to 85% as singletons. The source material was PBMCs. These receptors were taken from a man aged 50 to 60 in good health and CMV-seronegative. Each CDR3 is given with its conserved first and last residue.

TRBJ2-1 TRBV7-2 CASSLAGTEQFF
TRBJ1-5 TRBV5-4 CASSLDRGNQPQHF
TRBJ2-2 TRBV4-1 CASSQGGGNTGELFF
TRBJ1-1 TRBV21-1 CARTDWAEAFF
TRBJ2-7 TRBV6-1 CASSRTGEEGYEQYF
TRBJ1-1 TRBV6-1 CASSATGTTEAFF
TRBJ2-3 TRBV5-1 CASSLVQGADTQYF
TRBJ2-1 TRBV28 CASSPQGAGAIYNEQFF
TRBJ1-2 TRBV5-6 CASSSGFGNYGYTF
TRBJ1-1 TRBV7-2 CASSSRAGSNTEAFF
TRBJ1-1 TRBV6-5 CASRTGTALWTEAFF
TRBJ1-2 TRBV27 CASLVVNTNYGYTF
TRBJ1-2 TRBV27 CASKRTGNYGYTF
TRBJ2-2 TRBV4-2 CASSRGDSGFPPGELFF
TRBJ1-2 TRBV28 CASTAGGKSNYGYTF
TRBJ2-2 TRBV27 CASKDRGVGGELFF
TRBJ1-6 TRBV2 CASSGQGLNSPLHF
TRBJ2-3 TRBV7-8 CASSLGLAPASTDTQYF
TRBJ2-2 TRBV28 CASSLRVGELFF
TRBJ2-5 TRBV5-1 CASSLERGWQETQYF
TRBJ2-7 TRBV28 CASSPPGGYEQYF
TRBJ2-7 TRBV4-1 CASSHGAGSYEQYF
TRBJ2-5 TRBV18 CASSPPYLGGETQYF
TRBJ2-5 TRBV6-4 CASSYGSQTQYF
TRBJ2-2 TRBV27 CASSPSGWNTGELFF
TRBJ1-1 TRBV7-9 CASSRRQRNTEAFF
TRBJ2-7 TRBV27 CASSSGRAQYF
TRBJ1-4 TRBV28 CASSFRDEKLFF
TRBJ1-4 TRBV5-1 CASSSHTGDGLANEKLFF
TRBJ1-4 TRBV9 CASSVGQNNEKLFF
TRBJ2-7 TRBV5-4 CASSPGTAYEQYF
TRBJ1-5 TRBV6-1 CASSEGRGRGGNQPQHF
TRBJ1-3 TRBV15 CATSSQGAQGNTIYF